This T cell receptor (beta chain) was identified in a study of Graves' ophthalmopathy and Graves' hyperthyroidism. Study-level results: Most expanded thyroid clonotypes above 0.001 frequency also appeared in blood.

This clonotype was counted many times. Its specificity is not known. TCR beta CDR3 amplification used RNA transcripts. First-round RT-PCR employed HTBI primers, with a second-round multiplex PCR after it. TCRdb independently ran MiXCR on the multiplex PCR reads; one entry per CDR3 protein. This table has a few hundred thousand distinct CDR3 sequences, approximately 16% appearing once. This CDR3 contains 15 residues. The V segment lost 4 bases and the J segment 5 bases; nucleotides outside the gene matches: 9. Looked up from germline, CDR1 is SGHRS and CDR2 is YFSETQ. The sample comprised peripheral blood. The chain couples TRBV5-1 to TRBJ1-1; TRBD1 aligns across 9 bases. The sequence derives from a woman aged 18-30 years with Graves' ophthalmopathy. The CDR3 bases are TGCGCCAGCAGCATCGGGACAGGGAGTTATACTGAAGCTTTCTTT. Translated: CASSIGTGSYTEAFF.